These 23 T cell receptor beta chains originate from one sample sequenced in a study of T cell repertoires in cytomegalovirus infection. For these TCRs, the target antigens are not known. TCRdb fed the reads into MiXCR, producing one record per CDR3 protein. The table records 650,000 to 900,000 distinct CDR3 sequences, 29% of them present only once. The starting material was cultured CD8+ T cells from PBMCs, obtained from culture after CMV antigen stimulation. The receptors derive from a human donor in good health (CMV status not recorded). Some clones in this sample may be carry-over from other donors' samples.

The chain is built from TRBV6-1 and TRBJ1-1; no firm D call. The CDR3 has 14 amino acids. The germline gives CDR1 MNHNS, CDR2 SASEGT. Trimming removed 2 bases from V and 1 base from J, with 8 bases in between. In DNA form, the CDR3 reads TGTGCCAGCAGTGAAAGTGTCTCGAACACTGAAGCTTTCTTT. It translates to CASSESVSNTEAFF.

The chain combines TRBV7-9 with TRBJ1-4, with 7 bases matching TRBD1. The V segment lost 5 bases and the J segment 7 bases; nucleotides outside the gene matches: 10. CDR1 and CDR2 (germline): SEHNR, FQNEAQ (reference sequence). The CDR3 has 15 amino acids. CDR3 in amino acids: CASSTRQGGSEKLFF. The CDR3 region has the DNA TGTGCCAGCAGCACCCGACAGGGAGGGAGTGAAAAACTGTTTTTT.

The rearrangement links TRBV19 to TRBJ2-3; D uncertain. CDR1 and CDR2 from the germline V gene are LNHDA and SQIVND (reference sequence). The V end lost 8 bases, the J end lost 0 bases, and 12 bases lay between the germline ends. The CDR3 extends over 14 amino acids. The chain's CDR3 is CASGVASSTDTQYF. Here the CDR3 DNA reads TGTGCCAGTGGGGTGGCGTCTAGCACAGATACGCAGTATTTT.

This clonotype has a count of ten or more. The CDR3 DNA reads TGTGCCAGCAGCTTAGATGCGGGGGAAGTTCGATCCGGGGCCAACGTCCTGACTTTC. Its protein product is CASSLDAGEVRSGANVLTF. The chain has TRBV7-6 and TRBJ2-6, with 7 bases fitting TRBD2. The J segment lost 4 bases and the V segment lost 1 base, leaving 13 bases of the junction unmatched. The CDR3 sequence is 19 residues long. Germline V gene lookup returns CDR1 SGHVS and CDR2 FNYEAQ. The variable domain in full, with the rest retrieved from reference TRBV7-6 and TRBJ2-6, is GAGVSQSPRYKVTKRGQDVALRCDPISGHVSLYWYRQALGQGPEFLTYFNYEAQQDKSGLPNDRFSAERPEGSISTLTIQRTEQRDSAMYRCASSLDAGEVRSGANVLTFGAGSRLTVL.

This rearrangement joins TRBV6-1 to TRBJ2-1, with 8 bases identical to TRBD2. CDR3 length: 14 amino acids. V was clipped by 7 bases and J by 4 bases; unmatched bases: 6. Germline lookup yields CDR1 MNHNS and CDR2 SASEGT. The CDR3 sequence is CASTSTSGYNEQFF. The DNA of the CDR3 is TGTGCCAGCACCTCTACTAGCGGTTACAATGAGCAGTTCTTC.

This clonotype was counted only a few times. V and J are TRBV27 and TRBJ1-6; D is possibly TRBD1 (6 bases). This CDR3 region has 18 residues. Germline V CDR1 and CDR2: MNHEY, SMNVEV (reference sequence). V lost 2 bases and J 3 bases, leaving 17 bases between the germline ends. DNA of the CDR3: TGTGCCAGCAGTTTACGGGGGGCCTTTTGGGACTATAATTCACCCCTCCACTTT. It codes for CASSLRGAFWDYNSPLHF.

The rearrangement uses TRBV11-2 and TRBJ2-7; tentative D call: TRBD2 (5 bases). CDR1 and CDR2 (germline): SGHAT, FQNNGV. The V end lost 0 bases, the J end lost 4 bases, and 10 bases lay between the germline ends. The length of the CDR3 is 14 residues. The CDR3 DNA reads TGTGCCAGCAGCTTAGACGGGGTAAGATACGAGCAGTACGTC. As protein: CASSLDGVRYEQYV.

As for this clonotype: Sequence at one end of the junction differs from germline and may be a read error. The chain uses TRBV3-1 and TRBJ1-1; a possible D gene is TRBD1 (5 bases). This CDR3 region has 13 residues. From germline, CDR1 is LGHDT and CDR2 YNNKEL (reference sequence). CDR3 region: CASSQDMDTEAFF. The DNA for the CDR3 is TGTGCCAGCAGCCAAGATATGGACACAGAAGCTTTCTTT.

This rearrangement joins TRBV7-8 to TRBJ2-4; D call uncertain. V was pared by 1 base and J by 15 bases, with 10 bases between. This CDR3 contains 11 residues. Germline CDR1 and CDR2: SGHVS and FQNEAQ. CDR3 residues: CASSLGAEAYF. The CDR3, as DNA: TGTGCCAGCAGCTTAGGGGCAGAGGCGTACTTC.

J is TRBJ2-7 and V is TRBV4-1; 7 positions agree with TRBD1. CDR1 MGHRA and CDR2 YSYEKL come from the germline V gene. The V and J ends lost 2 bases and 4 bases, in that order; junction bases with no gene match: 11. The length of the CDR3 is 16 residues. The CDR3 DNA reads as TGCGCCAGCAGCCAAACCCCCGGGACAGAGTTTTACGAGCAGTACTTC. Translation: CASSQTPGTEFYEQYF.

This chain connects TRBV2 to TRBJ1-2; 7 bases align to TRBD1. The CDR3 covers 14 residues. The J segment lost 4 bases and the V segment lost 10 bases, leaving 12 bases of the junction unmatched. Germline V gives CDR1 SNHLY, CDR2 FYNNEI. Here the CDR3 DNA reads TGTGCCATCTTAACGGGACAGCCCAGCTATGGCTACACCTTC. It yields the protein CAILTGQPSYGYTF.

This chain links TRBV15 with TRBJ1-2; 10 bases are shared with TRBD1. J lost 7 bases, V lost 9 bases, and 5 bases had no gene match. Germline lookup yields CDR1 LNHNV and CDR2 YYDKDF (reference sequence). The CDR3 has 12 amino acids. The CDR3, as DNA: TGTGCCACAGGACAGGGGGAGTTTGGCTACACCTTC. This sequence encodes CATGQGEFGYTF.

The V gene is TRBV9, the J gene TRBJ1-1; no clear D gene. Looked up from germline, CDR1 is SGDLS and CDR2 is YYNGEE. The CDR3 totals 18 residues. V was cut by 3 bases and J by 5 bases, with 26 bases left in between. CDR3 nucleotide sequence: TGTGCCAGCAGCGGGTCCCCGGAGGCTTTGGCGGAAAGGACTGAAGCTTTCTTT. Residues: CASSGSPEALAERTEAFF.

This clonotype was seen a few times. The junction departs from germline at one end; a sequencing error may be responsible. The chain is built from TRBV5-1 and TRBJ1-2, with 7 bases aligning to TRBD1. Germline V gene data show CDR1 as SGHRS and CDR2 as YFSETQ. This CDR3 comprises 15 residues. CDR3 region: CASSLANPGGYGYTF. CDR3 DNA sequence: TGCGCCAGTAGCTTGGCCAACCCAGGGGGCTATGGCTACACCTTC.

Only a few counts were recorded for this clonotype. For the CDR3, the DNA is TGTGCCAGCAGCACGTCCGCCGGGGACTATGGCTACACCTTC. Residues: CASSTSAGDYGYTF. V and J are TRBV7-9 and TRBJ1-2; D is uncertain. From germline, CDR1 is SEHNR and CDR2 FQNEAQ (reference sequence). The ends were cut back, 5 bases at V and 3 bases at J, with 13 bases in the middle. This CDR3 spans 14 amino acids. Full variable domain (outside the CDR3, taken from reference TRBV7-9 and TRBJ1-2): DTGVSQNPRHKITKRGQNVTFRCDPISEHNRLYWYRQTLGQGPEFLTYFQNEAQLEKSRLLSDRFSAERPKGSFSTLEIQRTEQGDSAMYLCASSTSAGDYGYTFGSGTRLTVV.

This clonotype was found many times. The chain recombines TRBV7-6 with TRBJ2-1; D gene ambiguous. Trimming took off 1 base at V and 0 bases at J, with 13 bases between the two ends. Per the germline V gene, CDR1 is SGHVS and CDR2 is FNYEAQ. This CDR3 is built from 17 residues. DNA for the CDR3: TGTGCCAGCAGCTTAGTGGTAGCCCCGAGCTCCTACAATGAGCAGTTCTTC. This codes for CASSLVVAPSSYNEQFF.

This chain joins TRBV19 and TRBJ1-1, with D unresolved. Trimming removed 3 bases at V and 1 base at J, with 30 bases between. The germline gives CDR1 LNHDA, CDR2 SQIVND (reference sequence). The CDR3 has 21 amino acids. This CDR3 reads CASSIHHKDGLPIVPNTEAFF. DNA for the CDR3: TGTGCCAGTAGTATCCATCACAAGGATGGACTCCCCATTGTCCCGAACACTGAAGCTTTCTTT.

With regard to this clonotype: The junction and the germline gene differ at one end; a read error may be behind it. The chain links TRBV29-1 to TRBJ1-1, with a tentative D call TRBD1 (5 bases). Looked up from germline, CDR1 is SQVTM and CDR2 is ANQGSEA. CDR3 length equals 13 residues. This CDR3 reads CSVERQGNTEAFF. The DNA for the CDR3 is TGTAGCGTTGAAAGGCAGGGGAACACTGAAGCTTTCTTT.

The chain joins TRBV6-6 to TRBJ2-3; D possibly corresponds to TRBD1 (5 bases). The germline gives CDR1 MNHNY, CDR2 SVGAGI (reference sequence). Trimming stripped 6 bases from V and 0 bases from J, with 10 bases between. This CDR3 has 14 residues. Here the CDR3 reads CASRGKGSTDTQYF. CDR3 sequence (DNA): TGTGCCAGCAGGGGTAAGGGGAGCACAGATACGCAGTATTTT.

The chain couples TRBV5-4 to TRBJ1-1; possibly TRBD1 for D (6 bases). This CDR3 contains 11 residues. From germline, CDR1 is SGHNT and CDR2 YYREEE (reference sequence). The V end was cut by 6 bases, the J end by 11 bases, with 14 bases between. The CDR3 coding sequence is TGTGCCAGCATCTTAGGGGGATGGGCTTTCTTT. Protein product: CASILGGWAFF.

This clonotype was found a few times. The genes are TRBV27 and TRBJ1-5; unclear D gene. This CDR3 is built from 13 residues. Germline assignment: CDR1 MNHEY and CDR2 SMNVEV (reference sequence). V lost 6 bases and J 9 bases, leaving 15 bases between the germline ends. The CDR3 loop reads CASRLTGQSPQHF. In DNA, the CDR3 is TGTGCCAGCAGACTGACTGGGCAATCGCCCCAGCATTTT.

The rearrangement uses TRBV12-3 or TRBV12-4 and TRBJ2-3; 11 nucleotides agree with TRBD1. CDR3 length equals 15 residues. After removal of 6 bases from V and 4 bases from J, the junction contained 6 bases not matched to a gene. For the CDR3, the DNA is TGTGCCAGCAGAGGACAGGGGGCTGCATCAGATACGCAGTATTTT. It translates to CASRGQGAASDTQYF.

The CDR3, as DNA: TGTGCCAGCAGTTACGGGGGGACTAGCACAGATACGCAGTATTTT. Translation: CASSYGGTSTDTQYF. The chain joins TRBV6-1 to TRBJ2-3; 7 nucleotides agree with TRBD2. The V and J ends lost 5 bases and 0 bases, in that order; junction bases with no gene match: 5. The CDR3 is 15 residues long. Germline V gene data show CDR1 as MNHNS and CDR2 as SASEGT.